This is a list of T cell receptor beta chains from one sample in a study of blood T cell repertoires in COVID-19. Profiling relied on immunoSEQ multiplex PCR, and the TCRdb table lists in-frame clones only, not all of them. The sample shows under 75,000 clones, 90% to 95% of them seen only once. Sequenced input: peripheral blood. These receptors all come from a man in his fifties with active COVID-19. CDR3s leave out the opening cysteine and the closing phenylalanine or tryptophan.

TRBJ2-1 | TRBV15 | ATSRDRGRDNEQF
TRBJ2-4 | TRBV7-2 | ASSLRRDLAKNIQY
TRBJ2-2 | TRBV6-5 | ASSRRVNTGELF
TRBJ1-2 | TRBV12-3/TRBV12-4 | ASSLHDKYGYT
TRBJ1-6 | TRBV5-4 | ASSFGGQRSPLH
TRBJ2-3 | TRBV4-1 | ASSQETGTGGS
TRBJ1-1 | TRBV28 | ASSLPQGLPAF
TRBJ2-3 | TRBV5-1 | ASSTTRQAQLDTQY
TRBJ2-5 | TRBV19 | ASSFSAQQETQY
TRBJ2-1 | TRBV9 | ASSRAGRGGINEQF